This TCR beta chain was profiled in a study of blood T cells in healthy people across ages. This clonotype was seen only a few times. The CDR3 has 12 amino acids. Trimming took off 5 bases at V and 5 bases at J, with 6 bases between the two ends. Using a J-beta primer mix together with a sample-barcoded 5' primer, a second PCR was run for about 6 to 11 cycles. TCRdb re-called the 5' RACE reads with MiXCR, one entry per CDR3 protein. The sample yields approximately 290,000 distinct CDR3 sequences, roughly 26% seen once. This sequence joins TRBV12-3 or TRBV12-4 and TRBJ2-2, with D hard to call. The receptor's source is a woman in her 70s in good health. Sequencing was done on a sample of blood. CDR3 residues: CASSPRTGELFF. The DNA of the CDR3 is TGTGCCAGCAGTCCCAGGACCGGGGAGCTGTTTTTT.